This T cell receptor beta chain is drawn from a study of T cell responses to AZD1222 COVID-19 vaccine. Findings of the study overall: Clonal diversity was possibly underestimated; the donors were predominantly white British and more often female. Spike-wide vaccine-associated CD4 TCRs dominated at 160-218 and 743-854.

The repertoire was sequenced with immunoSEQ multiplex PCR; TCRdb's copy has only in-frame clones and lacks some. The sample yields 150,000 to 200,000 clones, 85% to 90% seen once. Points on this clone: Its specificity is unknown.

The ends were cut back, 1 base at V and 7 bases at J, with 10 bases in the middle. The CDR3 extends over 13 amino acids. Germline V gives CDR1 LGHDT, CDR2 YNNKEL (reference sequence). Sequences were derived from peripheral blood, sampled on day 0 of AZD1222 vaccination. This receptor was identified in an adult in good health. The chain links TRBV3-1 (or the pseudogene TRBV3-2) to TRBJ1-2, with D hard to call. CDR3 loop: CASSQVHTGGYTF. CDR3 DNA: TGTGCCAGCAGCCAAGTTCACACCGGTGGCTACACCTTC.